The clone carrying this T cell receptor beta chain came up many times. The antigen is unknown. These data belong to a study of T cells after yellow fever vaccination. The study's findings and limits: Subsequent to the booster, the majority of primary-vaccination clones reappeared (96% CD4, 85% to 90% CD8).

Germline CDR1 reads SGHVS; CDR2 reads FQNEAQ. The germline V and J ends were trimmed by 1 base and 3 bases, with 10 bases remaining between them. This CDR3 is 14 amino acids long. TCRdb reprocessed the 5' RACE reads via MiXCR and lists one record per CDR3 protein. In the table there are just under 600,000 distinct CDR3 sequences, roughly 14% of which are singletons. The clonotype was recovered from a man aged 30-40 years who received the YFV17D yellow fever vaccine. The input for sequencing was PBMCs, taken on the day of the yellow fever booster vaccination. This sequence joins TRBV7-8 and TRBJ2-7; a possible D gene is TRBD1 (6 bases). The CDR3 protein is CASSLGDKNYEQYF. DNA for the CDR3: TGTGCCAGCAGCTTAGGGGACAAGAACTACGAGCAGTACTTC.